The entry that follows covers one T cell receptor beta chain sequence. V shed 5 bases and J 0 bases; nucleotides not matched to a gene: 10. Germline loops: CDR1 MDHEN, CDR2 SYDVKM. This CDR3 has 16 residues. These data originate in a study of response to subunit inactivated influenza vaccine. MiXCR, applied by TCRdb to the RT-PCR reads, yields one record per CDR3 protein. Among around 570,000 distinct CDR3 sequences, 7.6% were seen once, and the ten largest hold roughly 13%. The TCR was taken from a man between 50 and 70 years old who received an inactivated influenza vaccine. J is TRBJ2-7 and V is TRBV28; 7 bases fit TRBD1. Sequencing was performed on PBMCs from blood, taken roughly 24 months after vaccination. The CDR3 nucleotides read TGTGCCAGCAGTGAATTTTCCGGGACAGTCTCCTACGAGCAGTACTTC. Amino acids: CASSEFSGTVSYEQYF.